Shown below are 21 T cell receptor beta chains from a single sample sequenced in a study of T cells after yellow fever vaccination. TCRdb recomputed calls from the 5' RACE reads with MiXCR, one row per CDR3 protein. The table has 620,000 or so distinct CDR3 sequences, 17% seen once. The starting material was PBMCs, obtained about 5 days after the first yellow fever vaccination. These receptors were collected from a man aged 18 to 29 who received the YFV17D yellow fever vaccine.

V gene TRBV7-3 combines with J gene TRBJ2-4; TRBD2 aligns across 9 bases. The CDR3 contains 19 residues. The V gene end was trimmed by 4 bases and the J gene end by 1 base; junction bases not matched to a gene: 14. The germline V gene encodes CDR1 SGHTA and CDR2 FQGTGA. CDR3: CASSSGVAGVEGAKNIQYF. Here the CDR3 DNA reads TGTGCCAGCAGCTCCGGGGTAGCGGGGGTGGAGGGGGCCAAAAACATTCAGTACTTC.

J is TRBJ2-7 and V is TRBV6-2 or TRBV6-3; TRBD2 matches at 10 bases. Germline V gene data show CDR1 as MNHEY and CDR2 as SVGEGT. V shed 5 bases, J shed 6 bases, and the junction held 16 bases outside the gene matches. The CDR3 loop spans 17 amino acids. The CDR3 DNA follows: TGTGCCAGCAGTCGGGGCCTAGCGGGGGAAGCTGGACGCGAGCAGTACGTC. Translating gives CASSRGLAGEAGREQYV.

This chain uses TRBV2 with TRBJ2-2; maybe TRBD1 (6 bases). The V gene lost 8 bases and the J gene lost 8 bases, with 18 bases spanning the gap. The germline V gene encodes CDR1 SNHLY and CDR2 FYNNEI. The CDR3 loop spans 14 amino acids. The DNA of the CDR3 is TGTGCCAGCCACCGGGACACTTTGGAGGGGGAGCTGTTTTTT. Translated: CASHRDTLEGELFF.

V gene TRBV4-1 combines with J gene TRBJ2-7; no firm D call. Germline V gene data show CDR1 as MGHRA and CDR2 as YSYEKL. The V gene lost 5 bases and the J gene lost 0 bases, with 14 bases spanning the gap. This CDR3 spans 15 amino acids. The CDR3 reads CASSAQATVSYEQYF. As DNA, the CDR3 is TGCGCCAGCAGCGCCCAGGCCACGGTCTCCTACGAGCAGTACTTC.

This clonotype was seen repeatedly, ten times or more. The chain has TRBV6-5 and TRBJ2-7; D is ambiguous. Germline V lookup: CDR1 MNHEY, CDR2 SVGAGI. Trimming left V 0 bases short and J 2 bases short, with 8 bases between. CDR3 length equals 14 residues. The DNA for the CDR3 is TGTGCCAGCAGTTACTCGGGCCCTCCCTACGAGCAGTACTTC. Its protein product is CASSYSGPPYEQYF.

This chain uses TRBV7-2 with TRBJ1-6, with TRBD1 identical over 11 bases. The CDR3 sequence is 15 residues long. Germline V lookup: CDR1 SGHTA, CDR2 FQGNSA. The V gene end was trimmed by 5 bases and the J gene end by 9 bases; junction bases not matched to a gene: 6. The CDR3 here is CASSGQGALFSPLHF. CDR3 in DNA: TGTGCCAGCAGCGGACAGGGGGCTCTCTTTTCACCCCTCCACTTT.

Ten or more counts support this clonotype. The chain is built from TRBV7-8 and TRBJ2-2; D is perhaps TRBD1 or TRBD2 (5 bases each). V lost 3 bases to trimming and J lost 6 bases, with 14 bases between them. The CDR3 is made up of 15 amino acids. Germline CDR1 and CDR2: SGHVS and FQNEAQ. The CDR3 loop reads CASSFQGVSAGELFF. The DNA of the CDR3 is TGTGCCAGCAGCTTTCAGGGAGTGTCGGCCGGGGAGCTGTTTTTT.

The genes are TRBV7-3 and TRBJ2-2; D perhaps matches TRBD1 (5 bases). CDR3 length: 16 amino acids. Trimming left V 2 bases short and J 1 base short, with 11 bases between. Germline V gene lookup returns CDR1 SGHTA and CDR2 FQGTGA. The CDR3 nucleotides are TGTGCCAGCAGCTTAGTGGCAGGGATGAACACCGGGGAGCTGTTTTTT. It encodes CASSLVAGMNTGELFF.

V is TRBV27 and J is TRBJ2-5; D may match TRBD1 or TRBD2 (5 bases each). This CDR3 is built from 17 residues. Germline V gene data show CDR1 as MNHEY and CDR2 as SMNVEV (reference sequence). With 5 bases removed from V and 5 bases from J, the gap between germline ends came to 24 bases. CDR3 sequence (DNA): TGTGCCAGCAGTCCGTCTCTCGGGGCGTGGATTCTGGAGACCCAGTACTTC. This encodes CASSPSLGAWILETQYF.

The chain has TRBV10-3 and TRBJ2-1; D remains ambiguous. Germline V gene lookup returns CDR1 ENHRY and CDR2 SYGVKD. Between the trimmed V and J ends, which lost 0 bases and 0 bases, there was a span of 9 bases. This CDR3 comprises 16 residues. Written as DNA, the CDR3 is TGTGCCATCAGTGAGTCGGCCACGAGCTCCTACAATGAGCAGTTCTTC. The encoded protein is CAISESATSSYNEQFF.

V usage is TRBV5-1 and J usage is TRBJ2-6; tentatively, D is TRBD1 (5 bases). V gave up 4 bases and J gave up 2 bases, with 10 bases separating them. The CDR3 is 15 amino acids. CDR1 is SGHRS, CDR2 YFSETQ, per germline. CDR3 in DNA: TGCGCCAGCAGCAAGACAGAGACTGGGGCCAACGTCCTGACTTTC. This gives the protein CASSKTETGANVLTF.

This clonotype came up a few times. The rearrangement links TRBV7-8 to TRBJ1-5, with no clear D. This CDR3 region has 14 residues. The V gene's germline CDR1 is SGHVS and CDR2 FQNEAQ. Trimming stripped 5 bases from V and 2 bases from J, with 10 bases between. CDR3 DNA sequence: TGTGCCAGCAGCGCTAGGGAGGGCAATCAGCCCCAGCATTTT. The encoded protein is CASSAREGNQPQHF.

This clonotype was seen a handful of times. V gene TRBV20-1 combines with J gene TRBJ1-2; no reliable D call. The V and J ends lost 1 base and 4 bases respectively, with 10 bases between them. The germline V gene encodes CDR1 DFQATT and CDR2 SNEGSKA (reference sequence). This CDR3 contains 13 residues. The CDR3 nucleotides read TGCAGTGCTAGAGCCCCCAGCCTCTATGGCTACACCTTC. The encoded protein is CSARAPSLYGYTF.

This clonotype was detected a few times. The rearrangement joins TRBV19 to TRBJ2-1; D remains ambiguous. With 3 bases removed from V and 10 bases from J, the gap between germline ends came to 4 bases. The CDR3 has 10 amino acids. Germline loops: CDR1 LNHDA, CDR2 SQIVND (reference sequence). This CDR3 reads CASSMAEQFF. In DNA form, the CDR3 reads TGTGCCAGTAGTATGGCGGAGCAGTTCTTC.

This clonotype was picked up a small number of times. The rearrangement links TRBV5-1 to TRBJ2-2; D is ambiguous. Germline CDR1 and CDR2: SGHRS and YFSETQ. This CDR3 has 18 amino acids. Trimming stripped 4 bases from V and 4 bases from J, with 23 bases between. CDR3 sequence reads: CASSTIGLANRATGELFF. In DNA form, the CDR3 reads TGCGCCAGCAGCACGATAGGATTGGCGAATAGGGCCACCGGGGAGCTGTTTTTT.

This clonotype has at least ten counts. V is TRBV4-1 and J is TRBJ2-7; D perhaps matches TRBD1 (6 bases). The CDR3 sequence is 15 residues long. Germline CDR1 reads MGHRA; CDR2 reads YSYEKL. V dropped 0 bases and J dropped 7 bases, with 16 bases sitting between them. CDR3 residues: CASSQEGGRGGEQYV. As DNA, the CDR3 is TGCGCCAGCAGCCAAGAGGGTGGCAGGGGTGGTGAGCAGTACGTC.

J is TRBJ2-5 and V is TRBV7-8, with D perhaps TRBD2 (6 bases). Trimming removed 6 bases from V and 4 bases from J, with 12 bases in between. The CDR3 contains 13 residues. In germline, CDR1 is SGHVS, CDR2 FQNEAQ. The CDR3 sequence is CASRLRGRETQYF. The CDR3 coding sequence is TGTGCCAGCAGGTTACGGGGGAGAGAGACCCAGTACTTC.

The CDR3: CASRGLGTGTNEQYF. The CDR3 region has the DNA TGTGCCAGCAGAGGTTTGGGGACAGGGACTAACGAGCAGTACTTC. V gene TRBV2 combines with J gene TRBJ2-7, with 9 bases identical to TRBD1. Losses at the gene ends were 6 bases for V and 5 bases for J; bases not matched to a gene: 11. This CDR3 contains 15 residues. The germline CDR1 and CDR2 sequences are SNHLY and FYNNEI.

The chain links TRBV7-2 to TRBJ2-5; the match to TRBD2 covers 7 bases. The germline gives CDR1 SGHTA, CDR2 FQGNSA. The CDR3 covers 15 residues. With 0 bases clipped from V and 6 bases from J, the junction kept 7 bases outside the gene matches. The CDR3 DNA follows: TGTGCCAGCAGCTTAGCGGGGGGGACTGAAAAGACCCAGTACTTC. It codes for CASSLAGGTEKTQYF.

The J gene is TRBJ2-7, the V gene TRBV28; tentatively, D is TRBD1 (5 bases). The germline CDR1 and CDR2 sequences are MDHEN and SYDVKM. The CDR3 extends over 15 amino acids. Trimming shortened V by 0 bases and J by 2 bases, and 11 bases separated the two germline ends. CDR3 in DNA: TGTGCCAGCAGTTTATGGGTTACAGGAGCCTACGAGCAGTACTTC. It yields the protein CASSLWVTGAYEQYF.

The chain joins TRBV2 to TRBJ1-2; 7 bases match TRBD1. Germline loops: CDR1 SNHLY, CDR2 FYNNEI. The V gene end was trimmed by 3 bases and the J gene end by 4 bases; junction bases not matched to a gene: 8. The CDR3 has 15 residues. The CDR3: CASSEKRGTAYGYTF. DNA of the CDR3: TGTGCCAGCAGTGAGAAACGGGGGACAGCCTATGGCTACACCTTC.